A selection of T cell receptor beta chains follows, all from one sample in a study of cytomegalovirus exposure and HLA in healthy donors. Sequencing was performed with immunoSEQ multiplex PCR; in TCRdb, only in-frame clones are kept and a portion is missing. The sample gives 100,000 to 150,000 clones, around 72% of which show up once; approximately 3.8% is in the top ten. Sequencing input: PBMCs. The receptors originated from a man aged 25-45 years in good health and CMV-seronegative. Each CDR3 is given with its conserved first and last residue. Fields, in order: CDR3 protein, CDR3 DNA, J gene, clone size, V gene, D gene. The D gene is left open where the match is weak. A clone size is listed for some rows: how often the clone was seen (once, few, many), or a class if it is expanded.

CASRRDSGNTIYF | TGCGCCAGCAGAAGAGACTCTGGAAACACCATATATTTT | TRBJ1-3 | - | TRBV5-1 | -
CASREGARSGNTIYF | TGTGCCAGCAGGGAGGGGGCCCGCTCTGGAAACACCATATATTTT | TRBJ1-3 | - | TRBV27 | TRBD1
CTSATGGSSTEQYF | TGTACCAGCGCTACAGGGGGGAGTTCGACCGAGCAGTACTTC | TRBJ2-7 | - | TRBV11-2 | TRBD1
CASSPNSDREVEAFF | TGCGCCAGCAGCCCGAACTCGGACAGGGAAGTTGAAGCTTTCTTT | TRBJ1-1 | - | TRBV5-1 | TRBD1
CSSRGAEQYF | TGCAGTAGCAGGGGGGCCGAGCAGTACTTC | TRBJ2-7 | - | TRBV20-1 | -
CASSFGGVSTDTQYF | TGTGCCAGCAGCTTCGGGGGGGTTAGCACAGATACGCAGTATTTT | TRBJ2-3 | few | TRBV7-9 | TRBD2
CASSPGGLALDGYTF | TGTGCCAGCAGTCCAGGGGGCCTTGCCCTCGATGGCTACACCTTC | TRBJ1-2 | once | TRBV9 | TRBD1
CASSLRHLGAPNTEAFF | TGCGCCAGCAGCTTACGCCATCTAGGAGCCCCGAACACTGAAGCTTTCTTT | TRBJ1-1 | - | TRBV5-1 | -
CASSYSRTVLSPLHF | TGTGCCAGCAGTTACTCCCGGACAGTTCTGTCACCCCTCCACTTT | TRBJ1-6 | - | TRBV6-6 | -
CASSLAASGGQETQYF | TGTGCCAGCAGCTTGGCCGCGTCAGGGGGACAAGAGACCCAGTACTTC | TRBJ2-5 | - | TRBV5-8 | TRBD1
CASSQGLSEKLFF | TGCGCCAGCAGCCAAGGTTTAAGCGAAAAACTGTTTTTT | TRBJ1-4 | - | TRBV4-1 | -
CASSRTGGISPLHF | TGTGCCAGCAGCCGGACGGGAGGGATTTCACCCCTCCACTTT | TRBJ1-6 | - | TRBV6-5 | -
CATSPRIYLDRAYEQYF | TGTGCCACCAGCCCCCGAATATATCTGGACAGGGCCTACGAGCAGTACTTC | TRBJ2-7 | - | TRBV15 | TRBD1
CASSQGGTGSGYTF | TGTGCCAGCAGCCAAGGGGGGACAGGGTCCGGCTACACCTTC | TRBJ1-2 | - | TRBV4-2 | TRBD1
CASSDSGARGDTQYF | TGTGCCAGCAGCGACTCAGGGGCTCGGGGAGATACGCAGTATTTT | TRBJ2-3 | - | TRBV7-7 | -